This TCR beta chain was sequenced for a study of OX40 agonist ivuxolimab in advanced cancers. CDR3 size: 18 residues. V lost 4 bases and J lost 1; bases outside the gene matches: 13. Germline V gene sequence: CDR1 SGHKS, CDR2 YYEKEE (reference sequence). Generated by immunoSEQ multiplex PCR, the TCRdb table keeps only in-frame clones and is missing some. The table has roughly 69,000 clones, about nine tenths seen once; the top ten hold about 4%. The specimen comprised CD4+ or CD8+ T cells sorted from blood, sampled in a trial of the OX40 agonist ivuxolimab. The TCR originated in an adult with an advanced solid tumor such as melanoma, head and neck, liver or kidney cancer. The chain recombines TRBV5-5 with TRBJ2-2; 7 bases are shared with TRBD2. Here the CDR3 DNA reads TGTGCCAGCAGCCAAGCAGAACGGGGGGATGTGAACACCGGGGAGCTGTTTTTT. This codes for CASSQAERGDVNTGELFF.